The 24 T cell receptor beta chains below were found in one sample sequenced in a study of blood T cell repertoires in COVID-19. Some clones are missing from TCRdb's copy, which holds only in-frame ones; the method was immunoSEQ multiplex PCR. The sample yields a few hundred thousand clones, around 89% seen once. The specimen sequenced was PBMCs or T cells enriched from blood (not recorded which). The receptor set was obtained from a woman between 50 and 59 years old who had recovered from COVID-19.

This chain joins TRBV6-5 and TRBJ2-1, with a weak D call TRBD2 (5 bases). CDR3 size: 14 residues. Germline CDR1 and CDR2: MNHEY and SVGAGI. V lost 7 bases, J lost 8 bases, and 18 bases lay in between. Here the CDR3 reads CASTLLRGSDEQFF. The CDR3 bases are TGTGCCAGCACTTTACTTCGGGGTAGCGATGAGCAGTTCTTC.

CDR3 sequence: CASSPSRNTIYF. The CDR3 nucleotides are TGTGCCAGCAGCCCCTCACGGAACACCATATATTTT. The chain links TRBV7-8 to TRBJ1-3; no reliable D call. Germline V gene data show CDR1 as SGHVS and CDR2 as FQNEAQ. This CDR3 has 12 amino acids. Trimming took 5 bases from V and 7 from J, leaving 9 bases between them.

The chain carries TRBV5-1 and TRBJ1-1; a weak D match, TRBD1 (5 bases). The CDR3 is 17 residues long. The V end was cut by 0 bases, the J end by 0 bases, with 15 bases between. Looked up from germline, CDR1 is SGHRS and CDR2 is YFSETQ. Here the CDR3 reads CASSLGSGGTLNTEAFF. The CDR3 DNA follows: TGCGCCAGCAGCTTGGGGAGTGGAGGGACCCTGAACACTGAAGCTTTCTTT. Together with reference TRBV5-1 and TRBJ1-1, the CDR3 gives the full variable domain: KAGVTQTPRYLIKTRGQQVTLSCSPISGHRSVSWYQQTPGQGLQFLFEYFSETQRNKGNFPGRFSGRQFSNSRSEMNVSTLELGDSALYLCASSLGSGGTLNTEAFFGQGTRLTVV.

V is TRBV6-5 and J is TRBJ2-7, with D hard to call. Trimming removed 0 bases from V and 2 bases from J, with 8 bases in between. Germline CDR1 reads MNHEY; CDR2 reads SVGAGI. The CDR3 runs to 14 residues. CDR3 coding DNA: TGTGCCAGCAGTTACTCATTCCCTCCCTACGAGCAGTACTTC. As protein: CASSYSFPPYEQYF.

The V call is TRBV6-4, the J call TRBJ2-3, with TRBD2 as a possible D gene (6 bases). The germline V gene encodes CDR1 MRHNA and CDR2 SNTAGT. V was cut by 6 bases and J by 2 bases, with 12 bases left in between. The CDR3 extends over 14 amino acids. CDR3 amino acids: CASSAGRNTDTQYF. DNA for the CDR3: TGTGCCAGCAGCGCGGGACGGAACACAGATACGCAGTATTTT.

The J gene is TRBJ2-1, the V gene TRBV4-3; 12 bases match TRBD2. The CDR3 has 17 residues. The germline gives CDR1 LGHNA, CDR2 YSLEER. V was pared by 2 bases and J by 3 bases, with 5 bases of the junction left unmatched. This chain's CDR3 is CASSQRLAGAFYNEQFF. In nucleotides, the CDR3 is TGCGCCAGCAGCCAAAGACTAGCGGGGGCCTTCTACAATGAGCAGTTCTTC.

The J gene is TRBJ1-1, the V gene TRBV2; unclear D gene. This CDR3 contains 14 residues. V lost 7 bases to trimming and J lost 0 bases, with 12 bases between them. Germline-derived CDR1 and CDR2 are SNHLY and FYNNEI. CDR3 protein: CASKRGLMNTEAFF. CDR3 in DNA: TGTGCCAGCAAGCGGGGTTTGATGAACACTGAAGCTTTCTTT.

The chain recombines TRBV11-2 with TRBJ1-2, with no clear D. V lost 0 bases and J 4 bases, leaving 9 bases between the germline ends. CDR3 length equals 14 residues. Germline lookup yields CDR1 SGHAT and CDR2 FQNNGV. The CDR3 loop is CASSLDHQSYGYTF. For the CDR3, the DNA is TGTGCCAGCAGCTTAGATCATCAGTCCTATGGCTACACCTTC.

V and J are TRBV20-1 and TRBJ2-1; possible D gene TRBD2, 6 bases. The V end was cut by 4 bases, the J end by 9 bases, with 10 bases between. CDR3 size: 11 residues. Germline V gene data show CDR1 as DFQATT and CDR2 as SNEGSKA (reference sequence). The CDR3 DNA reads as TGCAGTGCTAACGGAGCGGGTGAGCAGTTCTTC. Protein product: CSANGAGEQFF.

This clone was counted a few times. V usage is TRBV28 and J usage is TRBJ2-1, with 8 bases lining up with TRBD2. CDR1 MDHEN and CDR2 SYDVKM come from the germline V gene. This CDR3 is built from 14 residues. With 7 bases clipped from V and 7 bases from J, the junction kept 9 bases outside the gene matches. The CDR3 sequence: CASTFDGTRNEQFF. CDR3 DNA: TGTGCCAGCACATTTGACGGGACTAGGAATGAGCAGTTCTTC.

This clone appeared a few times. The genes are TRBV19 and TRBJ2-6; D may be TRBD1 (6 bases). There are 17 residues in the CDR3. Germline assignment: CDR1 LNHDA and CDR2 SQIVND (reference sequence). The ends were cut back, 6 bases at V and 2 bases at J, with 17 bases in the middle. CDR3 sequence (DNA): TGTGCCAGTAGGGACCAGCAGGGGCGGGCTGGGGCCAACGTCCTGACTTTC. Protein product: CASRDQQGRAGANVLTF.

The chain recombines TRBV28 with TRBJ2-7; unclear D gene. This CDR3 comprises 14 residues. Trimming stripped 5 bases from V and 3 bases from J, with 14 bases between. Germline-derived CDR1 and CDR2 are MDHEN and SYDVKM. CDR3 in DNA: TGTGCCAGCAGTGCCTATAGCCAGCACTACGAGCAGTACTTC. Translating it yields CASSAYSQHYEQYF.

This chain connects TRBV28 to TRBJ2-7; 10 nucleotides line up with TRBD2. This CDR3 comprises 15 residues. Germline lookup yields CDR1 MDHEN and CDR2 SYDVKM. After removal of 4 bases from V and 3 bases from J, the junction contained 6 bases not matched to a gene. CDR3 protein: CASSSRTSGDYEQYF. DNA for the CDR3: TGTGCCAGCAGTTCTCGGACTAGCGGAGACTACGAGCAGTACTTC.

CDR3 bases: TGTGCCAGCAGTTACTCGTCGAGCGGTTACGAAACGCAGTATTTT. It specifies CASSYSSSGYETQYF. This sequence joins TRBV6-5 and TRBJ2-3; TRBD2 might be the D (5 bases). From germline, CDR1 is MNHEY and CDR2 SVGAGI. This CDR3 has 15 residues. The V end lost 0 bases, the J end lost 9 bases, and 16 bases lay between the germline ends.

This chain links TRBV5-1 with TRBJ2-3; D may be TRBD2 (6 bases). The CDR3 has 15 amino acids. The V gene's germline CDR1 is SGHRS and CDR2 YFSETQ. The ends were cut back, 1 base at V and 0 bases at J, with 9 bases in the middle. CDR3 nucleotide sequence: TGCGCCAGCAGCTTGCTAAGCGGGAGCACAGATACGCAGTATTTT. Its protein is CASSLLSGSTDTQYF. Full variable domain (rest looked up from reference TRBV5-1 and TRBJ2-3): KAGVTQTPRYLIKTRGQQVTLSCSPISGHRSVSWYQQTPGQGLQFLFEYFSETQRNKGNFPGRFSGRQFSNSRSEMNVSTLELGDSALYLCASSLLSGSTDTQYFGPGTRLTVL.

This rearrangement joins TRBV3-1 (or the pseudogene TRBV3-2) to TRBJ2-7, with unresolved D. The CDR3 spans 12 residues. Trimming stripped 2 bases from V and 4 bases from J, with 6 bases between. From germline, CDR1 is LGHDT and CDR2 YNNKEL (reference sequence). CDR3 in DNA: TGTGCCAGCAGCCAATCTACTTACGAGCAGTACTTC. Its translation is CASSQSTYEQYF.

The chain recombines TRBV6-5 with TRBJ1-1; no reliable D call. Germline V gene sequence: CDR1 MNHEY, CDR2 SVGAGI. This CDR3 is 15 amino acids long. V lost 2 bases and J 1 base, leaving 11 bases between the germline ends. DNA for the CDR3: TGTGCCAGCAGTTACCGGAGAGCTAGGAACACTGAAGCTTTCTTT. Amino acid sequence: CASSYRRARNTEAFF.

The rearrangement uses TRBV28 and TRBJ2-1; possible D gene TRBD2, 7 bases. Germline CDR1 MDHEN, CDR2 SYDVKM. V was shortened by 5 bases and J by 6 bases, with 17 bases between the two germline ends. The length of the CDR3 is 15 residues. The CDR3 DNA reads TGTGCCAGCAGTAGGGGGGGGCGAGCGGGCAATGAGCAGTTCTTC. Translated: CASSRGGRAGNEQFF.

This chain connects TRBV18 to TRBJ1-2; D not resolved. V was clipped by 0 bases and J by 6 bases, with 8 bases between them. The CDR3 extends over 13 amino acids. CDR1 and CDR2 (germline): KGHSH, LQKENI. In DNA form, the CDR3 reads TGTGCCAGCTCACCACCCGTCCGGGATGGCTACACCTTC. Residues: CASSPPVRDGYTF.

This chain links TRBV2 with TRBJ1-1; D is perhaps TRBD1 (6 bases). This CDR3 contains 13 residues. Trimming removed 2 bases at V and 5 bases at J, with 9 bases between. Germline CDR1 and CDR2: SNHLY and FYNNEI. The CDR3, as DNA: TGTGCCAGCAGTGAACAGGGGTCTACTGAAGCTTTCTTT. Translation gives CASSEQGSTEAFF.

The chain has TRBV5-1 and TRBJ1-6; weak D call: TRBD1 (6 bases). The CDR3 spans 14 residues. The V end lost 4 bases, the J end lost 8 bases, and 13 bases lay between the germline ends. Germline CDR1 and CDR2: SGHRS and YFSETQ. The CDR3 nucleotides are TGCGCCAGCAGCCAAGACAGGACCCATTCACCCCTCCACTTT. Protein: CASSQDRTHSPLHF.

The sample holds a few counts of this clone. The chain recombines TRBV11-2 with TRBJ2-1; 9 positions agree with TRBD1. The V segment lost 6 bases and the J segment 2 bases; nucleotides outside the gene matches: 5. The CDR3 loop spans 15 amino acids. Germline V lookup: CDR1 SGHAT, CDR2 FQNNGV. The CDR3: CASRPNRGPYNEQFF. CDR3 nucleotide sequence: TGTGCCAGCAGACCTAACAGGGGGCCCTACAATGAGCAGTTCTTC.

For the CDR3, the DNA is TGTGCCAGTAGTTTCCGGGGATGGACTGAAGCTTTCTTT. It encodes CASSFRGWTEAFF. The chain has TRBV19 and TRBJ1-1, with D hard to call. The ends were cut back, 5 bases at V and 5 bases at J, with 12 bases in the middle. The CDR3 contains 13 residues. Germline CDR1 is LNHDA and CDR2 is SQIVND (reference sequence). Drawing the rest from reference TRBV19 and TRBJ1-1, the complete variable domain is DGGITQSPKYLFRKEGQNVTLSCEQNLNHDAMYWYRQDPGQGLRLIYYSQIVNDFQKGDIAEGYSVSREKKESFPLTVTSAQKNPTAFYLCASSFRGWTEAFFGQGTRLTVV.

V is TRBV19 and J is TRBJ2-2; possibly TRBD2 for D (6 bases). Trimming stripped 6 bases from V and 2 bases from J, with 10 bases between. The germline gives CDR1 LNHDA, CDR2 SQIVND (reference sequence). There are 14 residues in the CDR3. CDR3 DNA: TGTGCCAGTAGCACTAGCCGAAACACCGGGGAGCTGTTTTTT. Its protein is CASSTSRNTGELFF.